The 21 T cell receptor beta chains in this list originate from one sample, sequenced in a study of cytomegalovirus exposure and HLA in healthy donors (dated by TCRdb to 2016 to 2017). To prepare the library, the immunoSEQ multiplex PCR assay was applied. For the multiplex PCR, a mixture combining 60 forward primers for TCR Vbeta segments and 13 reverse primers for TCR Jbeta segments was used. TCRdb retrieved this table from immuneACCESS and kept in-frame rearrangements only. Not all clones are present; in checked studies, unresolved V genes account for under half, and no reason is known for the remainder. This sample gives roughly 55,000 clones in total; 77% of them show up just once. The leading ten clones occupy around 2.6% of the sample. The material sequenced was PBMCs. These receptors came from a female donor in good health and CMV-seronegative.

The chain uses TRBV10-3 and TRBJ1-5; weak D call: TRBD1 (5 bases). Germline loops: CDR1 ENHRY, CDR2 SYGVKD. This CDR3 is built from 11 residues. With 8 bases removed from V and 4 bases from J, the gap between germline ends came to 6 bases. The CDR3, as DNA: TGTGCCATCGGGGGGAATCAGCCCCAGCATTTT. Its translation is CAIGGNQPQHF.

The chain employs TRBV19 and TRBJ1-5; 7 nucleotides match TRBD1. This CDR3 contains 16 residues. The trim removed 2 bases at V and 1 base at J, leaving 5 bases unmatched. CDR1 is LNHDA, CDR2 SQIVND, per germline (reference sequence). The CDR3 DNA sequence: TGTGCCAGTAGTATAAGCAGAGGGGGCAGCAATCAGCCCCAGCATTTT. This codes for CASSISRGGSNQPQHF. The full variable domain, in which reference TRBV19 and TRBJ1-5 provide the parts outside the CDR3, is DGGITQSPKYLFRKEGQNVTLSCEQNLNHDAMYWYRQDPGQGLRLIYYSQIVNDFQKGDIAEGYSVSREKKESFPLTVTSAQKNPTAFYLCASSISRGGSNQPQHFGDGTRLSIL.

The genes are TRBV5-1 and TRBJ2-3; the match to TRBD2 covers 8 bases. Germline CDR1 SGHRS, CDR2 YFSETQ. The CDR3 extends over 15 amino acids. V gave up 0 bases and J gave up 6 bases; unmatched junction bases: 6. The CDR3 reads CASSLAGLAMDTQYF. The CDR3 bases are TGCGCCAGCAGCTTGGCTGGACTAGCAATGGATACGCAGTATTTT.

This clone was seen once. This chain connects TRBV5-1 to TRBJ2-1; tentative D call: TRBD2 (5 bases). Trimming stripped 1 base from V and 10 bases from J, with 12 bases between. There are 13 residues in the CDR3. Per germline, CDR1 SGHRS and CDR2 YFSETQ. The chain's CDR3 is CASSLYSTGEQFF. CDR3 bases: TGCGCCAGCAGCTTGTACTCCACGGGGGAGCAGTTCTTC.

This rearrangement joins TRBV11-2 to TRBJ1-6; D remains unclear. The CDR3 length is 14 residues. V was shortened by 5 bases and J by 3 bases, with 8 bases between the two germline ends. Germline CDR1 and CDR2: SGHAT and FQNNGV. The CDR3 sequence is CASSPADYNSPLHF. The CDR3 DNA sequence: TGTGCCAGCAGCCCCGCGGACTATAATTCACCCCTCCACTTT.

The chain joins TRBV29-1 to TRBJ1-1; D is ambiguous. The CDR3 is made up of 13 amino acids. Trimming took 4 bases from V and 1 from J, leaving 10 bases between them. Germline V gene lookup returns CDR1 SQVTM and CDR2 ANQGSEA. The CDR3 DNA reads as TGCAGCGTTGTCAGGCAGGAGAACACTGAAGCTTTCTTT. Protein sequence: CSVVRQENTEAFF.

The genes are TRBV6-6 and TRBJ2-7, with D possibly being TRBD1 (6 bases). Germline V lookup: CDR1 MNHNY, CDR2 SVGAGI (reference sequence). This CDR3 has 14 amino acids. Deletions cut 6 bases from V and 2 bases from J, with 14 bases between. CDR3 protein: CASSHLQGTYEQYF. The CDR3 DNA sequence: TGTGCCAGCAGCCACCTACAGGGAACCTACGAGCAGTACTTC.

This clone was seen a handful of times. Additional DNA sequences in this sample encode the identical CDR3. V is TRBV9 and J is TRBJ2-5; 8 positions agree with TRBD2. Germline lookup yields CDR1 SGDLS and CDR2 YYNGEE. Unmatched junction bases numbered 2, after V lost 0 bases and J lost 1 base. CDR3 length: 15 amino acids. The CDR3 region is CASSVAGGPQETQYF. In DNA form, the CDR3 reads TGTGCCAGCAGCGTAGCGGGGGGGCCCCAAGAGACCCAGTACTTC.

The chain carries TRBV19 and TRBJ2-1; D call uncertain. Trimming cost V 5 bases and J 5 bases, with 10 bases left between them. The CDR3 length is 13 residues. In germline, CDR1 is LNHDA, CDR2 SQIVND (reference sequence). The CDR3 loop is CASSLGANNEQFF. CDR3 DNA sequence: TGTGCCAGTAGTTTAGGAGCCAACAATGAGCAGTTCTTC.

Here the CDR3 DNA reads TGTGCCAGCTCACCAGCCGGGACAGGAAACTATGGCTACACCTTC. This encodes CASSPAGTGNYGYTF. The chain employs TRBV18 and TRBJ1-2, with TRBD1 matching 8 bases. The V segment lost 2 bases and the J segment 2 bases; nucleotides outside the gene matches: 4. The CDR3 has 15 residues. CDR1 and CDR2 from the germline V gene are KGHSH and LQKENI.

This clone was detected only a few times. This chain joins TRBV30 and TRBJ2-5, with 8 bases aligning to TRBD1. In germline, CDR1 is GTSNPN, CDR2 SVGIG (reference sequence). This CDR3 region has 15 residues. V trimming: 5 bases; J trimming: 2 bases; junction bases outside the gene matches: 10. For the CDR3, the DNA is TGTGCCTGGGCTCAAATCAGGGGGCGTCAAGAGACCCAGTACTTC. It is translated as CAWAQIRGRQETQYF.

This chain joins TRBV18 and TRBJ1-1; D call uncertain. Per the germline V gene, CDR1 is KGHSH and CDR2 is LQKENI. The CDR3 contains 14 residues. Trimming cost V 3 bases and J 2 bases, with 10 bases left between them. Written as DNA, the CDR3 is TGTGCCAGCTCACCTCAGGCGTCCAACACTGAAGCTTTCTTT. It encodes CASSPQASNTEAFF. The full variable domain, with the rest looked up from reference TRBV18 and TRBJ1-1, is NAGVMQNPRHLVRRRGQEARLRCSPMKGHSHVYWYRQLPEEGLKFMVYLQKENIIDESGMPKERFSAEFPKEGPSILRIQQVVRGDSAAYFCASSPQASNTEAFFGQGTRLTVV.

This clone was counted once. Here the CDR3 reads CASSLGVSDGYTF. Written as DNA, the CDR3 is TGTGCCAGCAGTTTAGGCGTCAGCGATGGCTACACCTTC. The chain employs TRBV27 and TRBJ1-2; no definite D call. Trimming took 2 bases from V and 6 from J, leaving 10 bases between them. The CDR3 covers 13 residues. Germline CDR1 MNHEY, CDR2 SMNVEV (reference sequence).

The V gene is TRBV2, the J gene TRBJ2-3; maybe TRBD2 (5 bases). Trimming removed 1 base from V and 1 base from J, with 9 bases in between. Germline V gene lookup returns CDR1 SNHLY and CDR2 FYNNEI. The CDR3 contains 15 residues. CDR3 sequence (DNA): TGTGCCAGCAGTGAAGGTGGGCGGGGCACAGATACGCAGTATTTT. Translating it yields CASSEGGRGTDTQYF. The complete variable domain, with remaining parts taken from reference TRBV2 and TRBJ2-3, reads EPEVTQTPSHQVTQMGQEVILRCVPISNHLYFYWYRQILGQKVEFLVSFYNNEISEKSEIFDDQFSVERPDGSNFTLKIRSTKLEDSAMYFCASSEGGRGTDTQYFGPGTRLTVL.

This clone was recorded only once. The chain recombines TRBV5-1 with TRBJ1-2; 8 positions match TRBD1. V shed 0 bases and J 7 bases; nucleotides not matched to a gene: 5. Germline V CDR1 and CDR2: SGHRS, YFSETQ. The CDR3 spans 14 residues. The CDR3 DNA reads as TGCGCCAGCAGCTTGGTACAGGGGGATGGTGGCTACACCTTC. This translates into CASSLVQGDGGYTF.

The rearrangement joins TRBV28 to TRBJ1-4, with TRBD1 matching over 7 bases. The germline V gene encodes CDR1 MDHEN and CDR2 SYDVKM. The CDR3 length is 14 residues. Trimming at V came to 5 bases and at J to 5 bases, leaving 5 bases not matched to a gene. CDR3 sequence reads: CASSEGGSNEKLFF. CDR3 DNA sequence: TGTGCCAGCAGTGAAGGGGGCTCGAATGAAAAACTGTTTTTT.

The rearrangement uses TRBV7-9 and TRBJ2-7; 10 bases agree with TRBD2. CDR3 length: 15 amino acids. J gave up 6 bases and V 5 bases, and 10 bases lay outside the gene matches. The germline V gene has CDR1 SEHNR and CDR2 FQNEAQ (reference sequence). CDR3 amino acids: CASSHSSGSSGEQYF. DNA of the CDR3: TGTGCCAGCAGCCATTCTAGCGGGAGTAGCGGCGAGCAGTACTTC.

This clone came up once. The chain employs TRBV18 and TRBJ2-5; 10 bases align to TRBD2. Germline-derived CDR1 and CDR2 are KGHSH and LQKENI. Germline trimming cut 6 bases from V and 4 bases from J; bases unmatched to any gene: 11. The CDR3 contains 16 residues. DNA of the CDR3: TGTGCCAGCTCTCCTCAGCGGGGGGGCATCGGAGAGACCCAGTACTTC. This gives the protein CASSPQRGGIGETQYF.

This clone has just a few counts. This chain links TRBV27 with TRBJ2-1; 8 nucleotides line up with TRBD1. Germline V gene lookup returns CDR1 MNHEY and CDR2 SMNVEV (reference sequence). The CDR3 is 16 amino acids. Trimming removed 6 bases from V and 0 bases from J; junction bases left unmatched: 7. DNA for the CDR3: TGTGCCAGCAGCCCCTTACAGGGGGGCTCCTACAATGAGCAGTTCTTC. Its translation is CASSPLQGGSYNEQFF.

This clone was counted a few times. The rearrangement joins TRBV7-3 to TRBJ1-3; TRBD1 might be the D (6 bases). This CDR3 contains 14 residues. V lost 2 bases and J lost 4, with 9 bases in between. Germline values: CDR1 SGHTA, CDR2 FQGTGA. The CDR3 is CASSLPGAGNTIYF. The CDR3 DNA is TGTGCCAGCAGCTTACCAGGGGCAGGAAACACCATATATTTT.

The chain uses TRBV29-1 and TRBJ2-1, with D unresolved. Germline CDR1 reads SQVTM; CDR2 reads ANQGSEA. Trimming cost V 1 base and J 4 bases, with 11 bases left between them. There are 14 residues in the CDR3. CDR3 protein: CSVEVPAGYNEQFF. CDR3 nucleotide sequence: TGCAGCGTTGAAGTCCCCGCAGGTTACAATGAGCAGTTCTTC.